This is a list of T cell receptor beta chains from one sample in a study of T cell repertoires in cytomegalovirus infection. MiXCR was run by TCRdb on the reads, yielding one entry per CDR3 protein. The table shows more than 40,000 distinct CDR3 sequences, with about 21% occurring only once. No cognate antigen is known for these TCRs. Sequenced here: CD8+ T cells from cultured PBMCs, sampled from culture after CMV antigen stimulation. The receptors come from a human donor in good health (CMV status not recorded). Some clones in this sample may be carry-over from other donors' samples. CDR3s include the opening cysteine and the closing phenylalanine or tryptophan. A D gene is named only where the DNA matches it firmly. Where a row states a size, it is once, few, many or the class of an expanded clone; other rows omit it.

D gene	clone size	J gene	V gene	CDR3 protein	CDR3 DNA
NA	few	TRBJ2-2	TRBV4-1	CASSQFGIGNTGELFF	TGCGCCAGCAGCCAGTTTGGGATCGGGAACACCGGGGAGCTGTTTTTT
TRBD1	few	TRBJ1-1	TRBV19	CASGQGNIEAFF	TGTGCCAGTGGACAGGGGAACATTGAAGCTTTCTTT
NA	few	TRBJ1-1	TRBV29-1	CSVEMGDTEAFF	TGCAGCGTTGAAATGGGGGACACTGAAGCTTTCTTT
NA	few	TRBJ2-1	TRBV27	CASSQRGPYNEQFF	TGTGCCAGCAGTCAACGGGGCCCTTACAATGAGCAGTTCTTC
NA	few	TRBJ2-5	TRBV7-8	CASSLGRDRSLETQYF	TGTGCCAGCAGCTTAGGGCGTGACAGGTCCCTGGAGACCCAGTACTTC
NA	NA	TRBJ1-4	TRBV7-9	CASSTDKQGLATNEKLFF	TGTGCCAGCAGCACTGATAAACAGGGACTTGCAACTAATGAAAAACTGTTTTTT
NA	NA	TRBJ2-3	TRBV7-6	CASSLNPSMADTQYF	TGTGCCAGCAGCTTAAACCCTAGCATGGCCGATACGCAGTATTTT
NA	few	TRBJ2-2	TRBV7-2	CASSLDTNTGELFF	TGTGCCAGCAGCTTAGACACGAACACCGGGGAGCTGTTTTTT
TRBD2	NA	TRBJ2-3	TRBV9	CASASGGGTDTQYF	TGTGCCAGCGCTTCGGGGGGTGGCACAGATACGCAGTATTTT
NA	few	TRBJ1-5	TRBV6-2/TRBV6-3	CASNNPWEHPPQHF	TGTGCCAGCAATAACCCCTGGGAACATCCGCCCCAGCATTTT
NA	few	TRBJ2-3	TRBV10-3	CAIRSAQGGLEDTQYF	TGTGCCATCAGAAGCGCCCAAGGAGGTTTGGAAGATACGCAGTATTTT
NA	NA	TRBJ1-1	TRBV19	CASSWFTEAFF	TGTGCCAGTAGTTGGTTCACTGAAGCTTTCTTT
NA	NA	TRBJ2-5	TRBV12-3/TRBV12-4	CASSLQRAHQETQYF	TGTGCCAGCAGTTTACAGCGGGCCCACCAAGAGACCCAGTACTTC
NA	few	TRBJ1-1	TRBV11-2	CASSFRKIGKTEAFF	TGTGCCAGCAGCTTTAGAAAAATTGGGAAGACTGAAGCTTTCTTT
NA	NA	TRBJ2-7	TRBV19	CASSPGSEQYF	TGTGCCAGTAGTCCGGGTTCCGAGCAGTACTTC
NA	NA	TRBJ2-5	TRBV6-8	CASSPSNRPQETQYF	TGTGCCAGCAGCCCCTCGAACCGGCCCCAAGAGACCCAGTACTTC
NA	NA	TRBJ1-1	TRBV7-2	CASMPGMNTEAFF	TGTGCCAGCATGCCGGGAATGAACACTGAAGCTTTCTTT
NA	few	TRBJ1-5	TRBV6-2/TRBV6-3	CASTSIWTDPSGGNQPQHF	TGTGCCAGCACCTCGATCTGGACAGACCCTTCAGGGGGCAATCAGCCCCAGCATTTT
TRBD2	NA	TRBJ2-5	TRBV28	CASSLPYRLAGEETQYF	TGTGCCAGCAGTTTACCCTACAGACTAGCGGGAGAGGAGACCCAGTACTTC
TRBD1	few	TRBJ1-1	TRBV5-1	CASSHGQGLSYTEAFF	TGCGCCAGCAGCCACGGACAGGGGCTTTCCTACACTGAAGCTTTCTTT
TRBD2	few	TRBJ2-1	TRBV11-2	CASSLEGLAGGSYNEQFF	TGTGCCAGCAGCTTAGAGGGGTTAGCGGGAGGGTCCTACAATGAGCAGTTCTTC
TRBD1	NA	TRBJ2-7	TRBV6-2/TRBV6-3	CASSYLDRGHYEQYF	TGTGCCAGCAGTTATTTGGACAGGGGGCACTACGAGCAGTACTTC
TRBD2	few	TRBJ2-7	TRBV4-2	CASSQASLAGGPYEQYF	TGTGCCAGCAGCCAAGCCTCCTTAGCGGGAGGGCCCTACGAGCAGTACTTC
NA	NA	TRBJ2-7	TRBV27	CASSYGGSYEQYF	TGTGCCAGCAGTTACGGGGGCTCCTACGAGCAGTACTTC
TRBD2	NA	TRBJ2-7	TRBV7-2	CASSLGIAGANEQYF	TGTGCCAGCAGCTTAGGGATAGCGGGGGCTAACGAGCAGTACTTC
NA	few	TRBJ2-4	TRBV12-3/TRBV12-4	CASSRSRGVPSNIQYF	TGTGCCAGCAGTCGATCTCGAGGGGTCCCTAGTAACATTCAGTACTTC
TRBD2	few	TRBJ2-5	TRBV20-1	CSAIYRGGSQETQYF	TGCAGTGCTATTTATCGGGGGGGCTCACAAGAGACCCAGTACTTC
TRBD1	few	TRBJ1-2	TRBV7-9	CASSLDGTAYGYTF	TGTGCCAGCAGCTTAGATGGGACAGCGTATGGCTACACCTTC
NA	NA	TRBJ2-5	TRBV7-2	CASSLVPHGREDLGRRETQYF	TGTGCCAGCAGCTTAGTGCCGCATGGGAGAGAAGACCTGGGGCGCAGGGAGACCCAGTACTTC
NA	NA	TRBJ1-1	TRBV6-1	CATTPGGATEAFF	TGTGCCACCACCCCGGGGGGGGCAACTGAAGCTTTCTTT
NA	NA	TRBJ1-2	TRBV28	CASSLGVRVLWGYTF	TGTGCCAGCAGTTTAGGTGTCCGGGTTCTGTGGGGCTACACCTTC